The 8 T cell receptor beta chains below all came from one sample that was sequenced in a study of blood T cell repertoires in COVID-19. This table comes from immunoSEQ multiplex PCR, and its TCRdb copy is limited to in-frame clones, with some not included. There are fewer than 250,000 clones in the sample; around 83% occur only once, and 8% to 10% lies in the top ten. Material: peripheral blood. The receptors were gathered from a woman in her forties or fifties with acute or convalescent COVID-19.

The chain uses TRBV11-2 and TRBJ1-5; 7 nucleotides match TRBD1. Germline CDR1 is SGHAT and CDR2 is FQNNGV. This CDR3 contains 15 residues. Trimming took 6 bases from V and 4 from J; bases not matched to a gene: 9. The CDR3: CASSHQGVGNQPQHF. As DNA, the CDR3 is TGTGCCAGCAGTCACCAGGGGGTAGGGAATCAGCCCCAGCATTTT.

This chain joins TRBV5-6 and TRBJ2-2; 9 positions match TRBD1. From germline, CDR1 is SGHDT and CDR2 YYEEEE. CDR3 size: 16 residues. V gave up 1 base and J gave up 5 bases; unmatched junction bases: 6. As DNA, the CDR3 is TGTGCCAGCAGCTTGTGGGACAGGGTGGCTACCGGGGAGCTGTTTTTT. As protein: CASSLWDRVATGELFF.

V gene TRBV15 combines with J gene TRBJ2-3; possible D gene TRBD1, 5 bases. Germline V gene lookup returns CDR1 LNHNV and CDR2 YYDKDF (reference sequence). The CDR3 extends over 16 amino acids. V was clipped by 4 bases and J by 0 bases, with 14 bases between them. CDR3 region: CATSTGGGASTDTQYF. CDR3 DNA sequence: TGTGCCACCAGCACCGGTGGTGGGGCTAGCACAGATACGCAGTATTTT.

The rearrangement uses TRBV28 and TRBJ2-1; 8 positions agree with TRBD2. Germline trimming cut 7 bases from V and 0 bases from J; bases unmatched to any gene: 5. Germline V CDR1 and CDR2: MDHEN, SYDVKM. CDR3 length: 15 residues. The CDR3 DNA sequence: TGTGCCAGCACGGGGGGGGCCCGCTCCTACAATGAGCAGTTCTTC. Its protein is CASTGGARSYNEQFF.

As DNA, the CDR3 is TGTGCCAGCAGCTTACAAGCGGGCTCCTACGAGCAGTACTTC. This codes for CASSLQAGSYEQYF. The chain is built from TRBV7-2 and TRBJ2-7; TRBD2 is a possible D gene (6 bases). V lost 2 bases, J lost 0 bases, and 8 bases lay in between. The germline CDR1 and CDR2 sequences are SGHTA and FQGNSA. This CDR3 spans 14 amino acids.

This chain connects TRBV9 to TRBJ2-2; possible D gene TRBD2, 5 bases. CDR1 SGDLS and CDR2 YYNGEE come from the germline V gene. The germline V and J ends were trimmed by 1 base and 1 base, with 11 bases remaining between them. The length of the CDR3 is 16 residues. The chain's CDR3 is CASSVFWAGNTGELFF. The CDR3 DNA follows: TGTGCCAGCAGCGTATTTTGGGCGGGGAACACCGGGGAGCTGTTTTTT.

V and J are TRBV4-2 and TRBJ1-1; 9 bases are a match to TRBD1. V lost 3 bases and J lost 3; bases outside the gene matches: 5. The CDR3 is made up of 15 amino acids. Germline CDR1 LGHNA, CDR2 YNFKEQ. The CDR3 sequence is CASSQGDRVDTEAFF. The CDR3 coding sequence is TGTGCCAGCAGCCAGGGGGACAGGGTCGACACTGAAGCTTTCTTT.

The chain uses TRBV29-1 and TRBJ2-6; perhaps TRBD2 as D (6 bases). Germline V gene lookup returns CDR1 SQVTM and CDR2 ANQGSEA. This CDR3 region has 15 residues. With 3 bases removed from V and 0 bases from J, the gap between germline ends came to 9 bases. The CDR3 DNA follows: TGCAGCGTTGATTCGCGGGGCTCTGGGGCCAACGTCCTGACTTTC. Protein: CSVDSRGSGANVLTF. The whole variable domain, remainder taken from reference TRBV29-1 and TRBJ2-6, is SAVISQKPSRDICQRGTSLTIQCQVDSQVTMMFWYRQQPGQSLTLIATANQGSEATYESGFVIDKFPISRPNLTFSTLTVSNMSPEDSSIYLCSVDSRGSGANVLTFGAGSRLTVL.